Below are 26 T cell receptor beta chains sequenced from a single sample in a study of CD8+CD57+ T cells in acquired aplastic anemia. Genomic DNA constituted the template upon which TCR beta VDJ and CDR3 profiling was performed. TCRdb ran MiXCR on the reads and lists one entry per CDR3 protein. The repertoire holds under 200,000 distinct CDR3 sequences, 64% seen once, with 46% in the top ten. Sequenced: sorted CD4+, CD8+, or CD8+CD57+ T cells (not recorded which) from PBMCs. These receptors were taken from a human donor with severe aplastic anemia or a healthy control (not recorded which).

This clonotype was detected only a few times. The chain links TRBV10-3 to TRBJ1-6; TRBD1 might be the D (6 bases). V lost 2 bases and J lost 7, with 9 bases in between. The germline gives CDR1 ENHRY, CDR2 SYGVKD. The CDR3 is made up of 14 amino acids. The CDR3, as DNA: TGTGCCATCAGTGAGCAGGGGTACAATTCACCCCTCCACTTT. Its protein product is CAISEQGYNSPLHF.

This clonotype was seen a handful of times. The CDR3 DNA is TGCAGTGCTAGAGACCTCGATCCTCAGACTAGCGGATTGCGAGAGACCCAGTACTTC. Translated, it gives CSARDLDPQTSGLRETQYF. The chain couples TRBV20-1 to TRBJ2-5, with 9 bases aligning to TRBD2. Germline-derived CDR1 and CDR2 are DFQATT and SNEGSKA (reference sequence). CDR3 length: 19 amino acids. V trimming: 0 bases; J trimming: 4 bases; junction bases outside the gene matches: 18.

The genes are TRBV6-5 and TRBJ2-2, with TRBD2 matching over 10 bases. CDR3 length: 15 amino acids. Germline lookup yields CDR1 MNHEY and CDR2 SVGAGI. Losses at the gene ends were 5 bases for V and 10 bases for J; bases not matched to a gene: 10. In DNA, the CDR3 is TGTGCCAGCAGTAAGGGACTAGCGATCAGTGTGGAGCTGTTTTTT. It specifies CASSKGLAISVELFF.

In the case of this clonotype: Germline is not matched at one junction end, which may reflect a read error. The chain is built from TRBV7-8 and TRBJ2-5, with D uncertain. CDR3 length equals 13 residues. Germline lookup yields CDR1 SGHVS and CDR2 FQNEAQ. CDR3 sequence: CASSLAQQEAQYF. The CDR3 DNA sequence: TGTGCCAGCAGCTTAGCACAGCAAGAGGCCCAGTACTTC. Full variable domain (rest looked up from reference TRBV7-8 and TRBJ2-5): GAGVSQSPRYKVAKRGQDVALRCDPISGHVSLFWYQQALGQGPEFLTYFQNEAQLDKSGLPSDRFFAERPEGSVSTLKIQRTQQEDSAVYLCASSLAQQEAQYFGPGTRLLVL.

The chain links TRBV5-1 to TRBJ2-7; 7 positions agree with TRBD2. Germline V CDR1 and CDR2: SGHRS, YFSETQ. The ends lost 5 bases at V and 6 bases at J; junction bases unmatched: 8. The CDR3 spans 13 residues. The CDR3 DNA is TGCGCCAGCAGGGGAGGGACTTCGGGCGAGCAGTACTTC. This gives the protein CASRGGTSGEQYF.

The rearrangement uses TRBV20-1 and TRBJ1-2; 7 nucleotides line up with TRBD1. The CDR3 runs to 12 residues. J lost 4 bases, V lost 8 bases, and 7 bases had no gene match. In germline, CDR1 is DFQATT, CDR2 SNEGSKA (reference sequence). The CDR3 DNA follows: TGCAGTCCTTGGGACAGAATCTATGGCTACACCTTC. It specifies CSPWDRIYGYTF.

As to this clonotype: Its ends do not fully match the called genes, so a read error is possible. This sequence joins TRBV2 and TRBJ2-5, with 11 nucleotides matching TRBD1. Germline CDR1 SNHLY, CDR2 FYNNEI. The CDR3 has 15 amino acids. The CDR3 region is CASSEAGQGEGTRYF. CDR3 nucleotides: TGTGCCAGCAGTGAAGCGGGACAGGGGGAAGGGACCCGGTACTTC.

This clonotype was seen a few times. The gene calls are TRBV2 and TRBJ2-2; D is uncertain. This CDR3 region has 13 residues. Trimming removed 6 bases from V and 2 bases from J, with 7 bases in between. Germline V gives CDR1 SNHLY, CDR2 FYNNEI. Here the CDR3 reads CASRGDNTGELFF. CDR3 bases: TGTGCCAGCAGAGGCGATAACACCGGGGAGCTGTTTTTT.

The CDR3 region is CASSLSEDSWETQYF. In DNA form, the CDR3 reads TGCGCCAGCAGCTTGTCGGAAGACAGTTGGGAGACCCAGTACTTC. The chain couples TRBV5-1 to TRBJ2-5, with a possible D match to TRBD1 (5 bases). V was cut by 1 base and J by 5 bases, with 15 bases left in between. The germline gives CDR1 SGHRS, CDR2 YFSETQ. The CDR3 is 15 amino acids. The variable domain in full, completed from reference TRBV5-1 and TRBJ2-5, reads KAGVTQTPRYLIKTRGQQVTLSCSPISGHRSVSWYQQTPGQGLQFLFEYFSETQRNKGNFPGRFSGRQFSNSRSEMNVSTLELGDSALYLCASSLSEDSWETQYFGPGTRLLVL.

The chain combines TRBV7-6 with TRBJ2-1; D is uncertain. The CDR3 extends over 11 amino acids. With 5 bases removed from V and 5 bases from J, the gap between germline ends came to 4 bases. CDR1 is SGHVS and CDR2 is FNYEAQ in the germline V gene. In DNA, the CDR3 is TGTGCCAGCAGCCTCCACAATGAGCAGTTCTTC. As protein: CASSLHNEQFF.

This clonotype was counted many times. The chain recombines TRBV5-6 with TRBJ2-7, with unresolved D. V lost 4 bases and J lost 3, with 11 bases in between. The germline V gene has CDR1 SGHDT and CDR2 YYEEEE. The length of the CDR3 is 13 residues. The CDR3 nucleotides read TGTGCCAGCAGCGCCTTGACGGACTACGAGCAGTACTTC. Translating it yields CASSALTDYEQYF. Full variable domain (missing parts from reference TRBV5-6 and TRBJ2-7): DAGVTQSPTHLIKTRGQQVTLRCSPKSGHDTVSWYQQALGQGPQFIFQYYEEEERQRGNFPDRFSGHQFPNYSSELNVNALLLGDSALYLCASSALTDYEQYFGPGTRLTVT.

The rearrangement joins TRBV10-3 to TRBJ1-2; D unresolved. V was trimmed by 2 bases and J by 12 bases, leaving 13 bases between them. Germline CDR1 ENHRY, CDR2 SYGVKD. This CDR3 has 12 amino acids. The CDR3 DNA follows: TGTGCCATCAGTGAGACCTCGACGGGCAACACCTTC. Translating gives CAISETSTGNTF.

The chain recombines TRBV7-9 with TRBJ1-3; D is uncertain. Per the germline V gene, CDR1 is SEHNR and CDR2 is FQNEAQ (reference sequence). This CDR3 is 18 amino acids long. Trimming stripped 1 base from V and 0 bases from J, with 16 bases between. For the CDR3, the DNA is TGTGCCAGCAGCTTAGTGAAGGAGTCCTCAATCTCTGGAAACACCATATATTTT. It yields the protein CASSLVKESSISGNTIYF.

This chain connects TRBV5-1 to TRBJ2-7, with 12 bases matching TRBD2. Germline lookup yields CDR1 SGHRS and CDR2 YFSETQ. Trimming cost V 1 base and J 3 bases; bases outside gene matches: 2. The CDR3 runs to 15 residues. CDR3 nucleotides: TGCGCCAGCAGCTTGAGGACTAGCGGGATCTACGAGCAGTACTTC. It is translated as CASSLRTSGIYEQYF.

V gene TRBV24-1 combines with J gene TRBJ2-1; possibly TRBD1 for D (5 bases). This CDR3 comprises 12 residues. Germline CDR1 reads KGHDR; CDR2 reads SFDVKD. V was cut by 5 bases and J by 6 bases, with 7 bases left in between. The CDR3 reads CATSGQLNEQFF. CDR3 sequence (DNA): TGTGCCACCAGTGGACAGCTCAATGAGCAGTTCTTC.

The chain uses TRBV15 and TRBJ2-1, with 7 bases that match TRBD2. V shed 5 bases and J 2 bases; nucleotides not matched to a gene: 6. The CDR3 loop spans 15 amino acids. The germline V gene has CDR1 LNHNV and CDR2 YYDKDF (reference sequence). The chain's CDR3 is CATSSGGGPYNEQFF. The CDR3 DNA reads TGTGCCACCAGCTCGGGGGGAGGCCCCTACAATGAGCAGTTCTTC.

The chain uses TRBV25-1 and TRBJ2-5; TRBD1 is a possible D gene (5 bases). With 4 bases removed from V and 4 bases from J, the gap between germline ends came to 16 bases. CDR1 is MGHDK, CDR2 SYGVNS, per germline. The CDR3 covers 15 residues. In DNA form, the CDR3 reads TGTGCCAGCAGTGGGGGTGGTGGGGCGAGAGAGACCCAGTACTTC. Translation gives CASSGGGGARETQYF.

V usage is TRBV15 and J usage is TRBJ1-1; perhaps TRBD1 as D (6 bases). The CDR3 sequence is 14 residues long. Germline V CDR1 and CDR2: LNHNV, YYDKDF (reference sequence). V was shortened by 2 bases and J by 3 bases, with 10 bases between the two germline ends. The CDR3 DNA is TGTGCCACCAGCAGAACTTCAGGGGACACTGAAGCTTTCTTT. Encoded protein: CATSRTSGDTEAFF. Filled out from reference TRBV15 and TRBJ1-1, the complete variable domain reads DAMVIQNPRYQVTQFGKPVTLSCSQTLNHNVMYWYQQKSSQAPKLLFHYYDKDFNNEADTPDNFQSRRPNTSFCFLDIRSPGLGDTAMYLCATSRTSGDTEAFFGQGTRLTVV.

The chain employs TRBV7-6 and TRBJ1-6; D ambiguous. The V end lost 1 base, the J end lost 8 bases, and 6 bases lay between the germline ends. The length of the CDR3 is 13 residues. From germline, CDR1 is SGHVS and CDR2 FNYEAQ. CDR3 nucleotide sequence: TGTGCCAGCAGCTTAGTTGTGGATTCACCCCTCCACTTT. This encodes CASSLVVDSPLHF.

This chain uses TRBV13 with TRBJ2-1; 15 bases map to TRBD2. J lost 9 bases, V lost 5 bases, and 5 bases had no gene match. Germline V CDR1 and CDR2: PRHDT, FYEKMQ (reference sequence). This CDR3 is 15 amino acids long. DNA of the CDR3: TGTGCCAGCAGCGTCGGGACTAGCGGGGGGAGTGAGCAGTTCTTC. Its translation is CASSVGTSGGSEQFF. Combining the CDR3 with reference TRBV13 and TRBJ2-1 gives the whole variable domain AAGVIQSPRHLIKEKRETATLKCYPIPRHDTVYWYQQGPGQDPQFLISFYEKMQSDKGSIPDRFSAQQFSDYHSELNMSSLELGDSALYFCASSVGTSGGSEQFFGPGTRLTVL.

This chain joins TRBV20-1 and TRBJ2-5; D possibly uses TRBD1 or TRBD2 (5 bases each). Germline V gene sequence: CDR1 DFQATT, CDR2 SNEGSKA (reference sequence). The CDR3 totals 12 residues. V lost 5 bases, J lost 8 bases, and 15 bases lay in between. CDR3 DNA: TGCAGTGCTTGGGGTCAGGGAGACACCCAGTACTTC. Protein product: CSAWGQGDTQYF.

Concerning this clonotype: The junction and the germline gene differ at one end; a read error may be behind it. The chain links TRBV5-4 to TRBJ1-1; D perhaps matches TRBD1 (6 bases). The CDR3 has 16 amino acids. Germline V gene lookup returns CDR1 SGHNT and CDR2 YYREEE (reference sequence). The CDR3 region has the DNA TGCGCCAGCAGCCAAGGGAACAGGGTATTGGGCACTGAAGCTTTCTTT. This encodes CASSQGNRVLGTEAFF.

Regarding this clonotype: This may stem from a read error, because a much larger clone lies one nucleotide away. The chain recombines TRBV10-1 with TRBJ1-1; TRBD1 aligns across 10 bases. Germline V gives CDR1 WNHNN, CDR2 SYGVQD (reference sequence). This CDR3 is built from 16 residues. As DNA, the CDR3 is TGCGCCAGCAGTGAGACGACAGGGGGCCCCACCACTGAAGCTCTCTTT. Translating gives CASSETTGGPTTEALF.

This clonotype was observed a few times. The rearrangement uses TRBV15 and TRBJ1-1; D not resolved. The CDR3 totals 12 residues. The V end lost 0 bases, the J end lost 6 bases, and 5 bases lay between the germline ends. The germline V gene has CDR1 LNHNV and CDR2 YYDKDF (reference sequence). The CDR3 spells CATSRDFAEAFF. Here the CDR3 DNA reads TGTGCCACCAGCAGAGACTTTGCTGAAGCTTTCTTT.

Points on this clonotype: Since no conserved phenylalanine or tryptophan closes the CDR3, a read error is the likely cause. V gene TRBV12-3 or TRBV12-4 combines with J gene TRBJ1-5, with no clear D. V lost 6 bases and J lost 3, with 6 bases in between. This CDR3 contains 12 residues. The CDR3 region has the DNA TGTGCCAGCAGGGCTGTCAATCAGCCCCAGCATCTT. Translating it yields CASRAVNQPQHL.

The rearrangement uses TRBV19 and TRBJ2-7; D uncertain. V gave up 3 bases and J gave up 4 bases, with 10 bases separating them. CDR3 length: 13 amino acids. Per the germline V gene, CDR1 is LNHDA and CDR2 is SQIVND (reference sequence). CDR3 nucleotide sequence: TGTGCCAGTAGTATTGGAACGAAATACGAGCAGTACTTC. Protein sequence: CASSIGTKYEQYF.